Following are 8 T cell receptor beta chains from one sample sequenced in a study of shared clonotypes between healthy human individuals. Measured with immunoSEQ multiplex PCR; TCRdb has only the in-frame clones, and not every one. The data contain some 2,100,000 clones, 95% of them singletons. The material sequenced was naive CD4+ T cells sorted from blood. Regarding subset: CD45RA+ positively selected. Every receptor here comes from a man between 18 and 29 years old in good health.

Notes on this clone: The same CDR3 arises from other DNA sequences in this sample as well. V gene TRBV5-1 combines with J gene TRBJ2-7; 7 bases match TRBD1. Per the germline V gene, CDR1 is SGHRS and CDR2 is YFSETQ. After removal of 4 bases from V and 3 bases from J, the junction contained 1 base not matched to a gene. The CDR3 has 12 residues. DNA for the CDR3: TGCGCCAGCAGCCGGACAGGCTACGAGCAGTACTTC. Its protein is CASSRTGYEQYF. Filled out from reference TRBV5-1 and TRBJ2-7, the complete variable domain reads KAGVTQTPRYLIKTRGQQVTLSCSPISGHRSVSWYQQTPGQGLQFLFEYFSETQRNKGNFPGRFSGRQFSNSRSEMNVSTLELGDSALYLCASSRTGYEQYFGPGTRLTVT.

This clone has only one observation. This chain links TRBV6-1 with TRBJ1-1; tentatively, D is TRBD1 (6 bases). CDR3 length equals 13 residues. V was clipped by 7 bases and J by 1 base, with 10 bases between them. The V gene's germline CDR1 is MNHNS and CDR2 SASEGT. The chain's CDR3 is CASTRGSNTEAFF. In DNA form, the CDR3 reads TGTGCCAGCACGAGGGGGTCGAACACTGAAGCTTTCTTT.

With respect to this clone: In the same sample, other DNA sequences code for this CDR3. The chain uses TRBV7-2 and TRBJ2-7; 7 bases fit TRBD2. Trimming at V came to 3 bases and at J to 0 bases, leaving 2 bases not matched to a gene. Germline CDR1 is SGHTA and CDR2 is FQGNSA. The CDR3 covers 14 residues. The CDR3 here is CASSLAGVSYEQYF. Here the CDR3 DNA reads TGTGCCAGCAGCTTGGCGGGGGTCTCCTACGAGCAGTACTTC.

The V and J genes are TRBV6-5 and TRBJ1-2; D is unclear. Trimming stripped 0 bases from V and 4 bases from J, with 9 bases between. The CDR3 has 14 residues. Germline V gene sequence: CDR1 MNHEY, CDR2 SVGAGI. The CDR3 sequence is CASSYSDHLYGYTF. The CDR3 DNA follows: TGTGCCAGCAGTTACTCGGACCATCTCTATGGCTACACCTTC.

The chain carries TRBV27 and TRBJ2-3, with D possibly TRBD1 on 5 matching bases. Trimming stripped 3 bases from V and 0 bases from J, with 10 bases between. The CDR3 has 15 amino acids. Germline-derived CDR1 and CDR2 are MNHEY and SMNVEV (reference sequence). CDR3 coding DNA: TGTGCCAGCAGTTTTACGACAGCTAGCACAGATACGCAGTATTTT. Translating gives CASSFTTASTDTQYF.

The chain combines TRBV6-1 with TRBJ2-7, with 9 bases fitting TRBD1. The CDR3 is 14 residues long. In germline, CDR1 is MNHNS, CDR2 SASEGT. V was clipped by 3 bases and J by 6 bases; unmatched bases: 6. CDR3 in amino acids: CASSDLQGAAEQYF. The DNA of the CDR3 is TGTGCCAGCAGTGACCTACAGGGGGCCGCCGAGCAGTACTTC.

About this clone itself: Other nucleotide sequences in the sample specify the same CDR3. The CDR3 DNA follows: TGTGCCAGCTCACCACCGTTGGGCGAGCAGTACTTC. Protein: CASSPPLGEQYF. The chain joins TRBV18 to TRBJ2-7; unclear D gene. This CDR3 is 12 amino acids long. Between the trimmed V and J ends, which lost 0 bases and 6 bases, there was a span of 6 bases. Germline lookup yields CDR1 KGHSH and CDR2 LQKENI.

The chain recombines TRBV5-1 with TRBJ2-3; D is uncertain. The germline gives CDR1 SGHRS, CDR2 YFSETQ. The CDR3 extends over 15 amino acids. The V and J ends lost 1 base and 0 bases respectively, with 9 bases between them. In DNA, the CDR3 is TGCGCCAGCAGCTTGTCGACACCAAGCACAGATACGCAGTATTTT. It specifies CASSLSTPSTDTQYF.